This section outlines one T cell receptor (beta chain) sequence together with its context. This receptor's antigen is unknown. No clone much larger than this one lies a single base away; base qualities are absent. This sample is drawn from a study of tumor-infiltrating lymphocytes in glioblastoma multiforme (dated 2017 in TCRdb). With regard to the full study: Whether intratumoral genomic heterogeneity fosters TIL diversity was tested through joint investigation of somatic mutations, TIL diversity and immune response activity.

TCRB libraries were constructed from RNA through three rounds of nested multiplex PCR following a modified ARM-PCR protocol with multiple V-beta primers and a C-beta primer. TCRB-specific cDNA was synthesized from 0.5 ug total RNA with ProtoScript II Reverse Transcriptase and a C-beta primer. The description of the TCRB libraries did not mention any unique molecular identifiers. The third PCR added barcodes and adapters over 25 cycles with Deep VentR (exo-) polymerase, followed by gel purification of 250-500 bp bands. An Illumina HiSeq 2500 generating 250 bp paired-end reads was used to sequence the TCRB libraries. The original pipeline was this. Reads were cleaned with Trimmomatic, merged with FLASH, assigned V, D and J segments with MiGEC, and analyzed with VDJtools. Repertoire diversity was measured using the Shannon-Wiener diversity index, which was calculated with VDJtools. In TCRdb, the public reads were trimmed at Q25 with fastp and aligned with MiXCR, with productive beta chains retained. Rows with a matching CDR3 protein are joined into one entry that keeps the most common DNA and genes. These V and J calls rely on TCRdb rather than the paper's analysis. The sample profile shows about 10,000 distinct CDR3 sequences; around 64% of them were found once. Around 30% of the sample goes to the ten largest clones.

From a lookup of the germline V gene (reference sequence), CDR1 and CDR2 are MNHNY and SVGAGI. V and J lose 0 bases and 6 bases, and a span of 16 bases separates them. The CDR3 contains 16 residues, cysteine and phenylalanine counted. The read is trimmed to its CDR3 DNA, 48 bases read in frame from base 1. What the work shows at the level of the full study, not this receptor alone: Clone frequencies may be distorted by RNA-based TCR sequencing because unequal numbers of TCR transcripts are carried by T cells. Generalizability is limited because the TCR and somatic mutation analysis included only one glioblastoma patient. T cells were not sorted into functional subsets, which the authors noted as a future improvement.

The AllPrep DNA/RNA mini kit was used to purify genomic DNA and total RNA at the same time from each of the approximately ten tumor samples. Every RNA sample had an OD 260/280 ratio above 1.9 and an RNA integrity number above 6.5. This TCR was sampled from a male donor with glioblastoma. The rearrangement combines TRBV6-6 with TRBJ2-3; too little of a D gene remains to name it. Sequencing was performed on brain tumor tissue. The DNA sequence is TGTGCCAGCAGTTACTCGACCCCCCTAGTGGGGGATACGCAGTATTTT. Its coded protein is CASSYSTPLVGDTQYF.